The text below deals with one T cell receptor (beta chain). These data originate in a study of blood T cell repertoires in COVID-19. Turning to the study itself: Nucleic acid was either cDNA or gDNA, and it came from T cells, B-cell-depleted T cells, or PBMCs.

The length of the CDR3 is 15 residues. After removal of 6 bases from V and 4 bases from J, the junction contained 7 bases not matched to a gene. Germline CDR1 is MNHEY and CDR2 is SMNVEV (reference sequence). TCRdb's table, derived via immunoSEQ multiplex PCR, lists solely in-frame clones and lacks some. The table records about 70,000 clones, roughly 86% of them present only once. The gene calls are TRBV27 and TRBJ2-3; TRBD1 matches at 10 bases. This clonotype originated in a woman in her 70s with acute or convalescent COVID-19. Sequencing was performed on peripheral blood. The CDR3 is CASSLRDRGADTQYF. CDR3 nucleotide sequence: TGTGCCAGCAGCCTCCGGGACAGGGGAGCAGATACGCAGTATTTT.